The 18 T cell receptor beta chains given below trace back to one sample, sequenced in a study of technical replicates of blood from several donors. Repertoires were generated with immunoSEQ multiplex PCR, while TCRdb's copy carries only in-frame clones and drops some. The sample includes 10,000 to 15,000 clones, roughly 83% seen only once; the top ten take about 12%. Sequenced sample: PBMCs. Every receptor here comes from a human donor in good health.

The CDR3 nucleotides are TGTGCCACCAGCCCCGGGGACAGGGGGGGCGAGCAGTACTTC. This gives the protein CATSPGDRGGEQYF. This chain joins TRBV15 and TRBJ2-7; 11 positions agree with TRBD1. In germline, CDR1 is LNHNV, CDR2 YYDKDF (reference sequence). The J segment lost 6 bases and the V segment lost 5 bases, leaving 6 bases of the junction unmatched. CDR3 size: 14 residues.

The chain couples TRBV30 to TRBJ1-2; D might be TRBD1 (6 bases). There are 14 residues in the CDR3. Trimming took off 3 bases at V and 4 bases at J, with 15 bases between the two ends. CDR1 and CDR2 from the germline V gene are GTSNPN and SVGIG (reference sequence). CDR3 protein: CAWRRAGEGYGYTF. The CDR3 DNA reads TGTGCCTGGAGGAGGGCAGGGGAGGGCTATGGCTACACCTTC.

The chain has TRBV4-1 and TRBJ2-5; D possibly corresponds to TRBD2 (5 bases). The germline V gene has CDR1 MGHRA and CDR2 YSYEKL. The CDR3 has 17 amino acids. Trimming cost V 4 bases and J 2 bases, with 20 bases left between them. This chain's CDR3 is CASSPLAGVVVQETQYF. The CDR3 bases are TGCGCCAGCAGCCCACTGGCCGGGGTAGTCGTTCAAGAGACCCAGTACTTC.

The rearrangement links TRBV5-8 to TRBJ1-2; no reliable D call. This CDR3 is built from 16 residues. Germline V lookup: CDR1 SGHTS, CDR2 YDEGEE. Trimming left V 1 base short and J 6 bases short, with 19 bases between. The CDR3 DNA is TGTGCCAGCAGCTTGAATCGGGGAGGGCTTACGCATGGCTACACCTTC. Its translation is CASSLNRGGLTHGYTF.

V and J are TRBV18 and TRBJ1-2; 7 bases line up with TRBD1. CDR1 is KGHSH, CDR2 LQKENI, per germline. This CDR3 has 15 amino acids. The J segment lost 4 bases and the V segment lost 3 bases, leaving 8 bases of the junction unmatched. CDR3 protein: CASSPPGGFGYGYTF. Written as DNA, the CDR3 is TGTGCCAGCTCACCTCCAGGGGGGTTTGGCTATGGCTACACCTTC.

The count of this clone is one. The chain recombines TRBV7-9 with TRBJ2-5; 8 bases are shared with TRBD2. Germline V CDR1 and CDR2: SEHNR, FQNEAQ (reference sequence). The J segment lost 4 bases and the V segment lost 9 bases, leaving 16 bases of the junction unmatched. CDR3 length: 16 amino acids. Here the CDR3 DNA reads TGTGCCAGTACCGACTATAGCGGGGCCGGGGCAGAGACCCAGTACTTC. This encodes CASTDYSGAGAETQYF.

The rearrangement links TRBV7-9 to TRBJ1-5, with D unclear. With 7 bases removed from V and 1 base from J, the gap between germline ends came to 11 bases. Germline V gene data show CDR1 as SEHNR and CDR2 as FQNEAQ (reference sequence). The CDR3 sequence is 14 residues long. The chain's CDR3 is CASMALGSNQPQHF. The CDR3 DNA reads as TGTGCCAGCATGGCCCTCGGGAGCAATCAGCCCCAGCATTTT.

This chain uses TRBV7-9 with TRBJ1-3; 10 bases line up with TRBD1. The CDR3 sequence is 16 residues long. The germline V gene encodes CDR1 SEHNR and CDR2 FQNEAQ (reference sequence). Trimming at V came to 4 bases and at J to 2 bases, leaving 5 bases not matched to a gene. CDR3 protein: CASSSRQGATGNTIYF. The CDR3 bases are TGTGCCAGCAGCTCCAGACAGGGGGCTACTGGAAACACCATATATTTT.

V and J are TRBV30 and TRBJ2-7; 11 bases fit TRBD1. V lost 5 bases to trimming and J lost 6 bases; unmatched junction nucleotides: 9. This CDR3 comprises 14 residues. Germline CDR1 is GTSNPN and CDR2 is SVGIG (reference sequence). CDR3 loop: CAWGPGTGGFEQYF. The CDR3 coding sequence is TGTGCCTGGGGGCCCGGGACAGGGGGTTTCGAGCAGTACTTC.

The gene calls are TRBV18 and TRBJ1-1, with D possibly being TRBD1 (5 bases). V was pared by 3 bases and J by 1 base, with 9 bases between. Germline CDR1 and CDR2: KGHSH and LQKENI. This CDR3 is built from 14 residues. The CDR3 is CASSPRVENTEAFF. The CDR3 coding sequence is TGTGCCAGCTCACCCAGGGTTGAGAACACTGAAGCTTTCTTT.

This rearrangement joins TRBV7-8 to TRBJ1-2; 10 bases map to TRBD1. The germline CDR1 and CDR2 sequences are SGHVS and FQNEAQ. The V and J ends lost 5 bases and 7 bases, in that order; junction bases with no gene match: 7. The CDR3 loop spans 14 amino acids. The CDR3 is CASSQGQGPAGYTF. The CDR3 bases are TGTGCCAGCAGCCAGGGACAGGGGCCGGCTGGCTACACCTTC.

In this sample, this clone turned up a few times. The CDR3 loop reads CASSLGTGGARNQPQHF. CDR3 bases: TGTGCCAGCAGCCTAGGGACAGGGGGCGCACGCAATCAGCCCCAGCATTTT. J is TRBJ1-5 and V is TRBV7-9; 12 bases align to TRBD1. V lost 5 bases to trimming and J lost 2 bases; unmatched junction nucleotides: 7. The germline V gene has CDR1 SEHNR and CDR2 FQNEAQ (reference sequence). The CDR3 is 17 residues long.

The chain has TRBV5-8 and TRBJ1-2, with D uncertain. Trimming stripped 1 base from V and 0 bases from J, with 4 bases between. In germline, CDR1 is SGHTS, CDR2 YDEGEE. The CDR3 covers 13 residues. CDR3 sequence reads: CASSLTANYGYTF. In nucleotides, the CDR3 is TGTGCCAGCAGCTTGACAGCTAACTATGGCTACACCTTC.

The CDR3 sequence is CASSLAGSIHEQYF. The CDR3 DNA follows: TGTGCCAGCAGCTTGGCCGGGAGCATCCACGAGCAGTACTTC. The V gene is TRBV7-2, the J gene TRBJ2-7; D possibly corresponds to TRBD2 (6 bases). CDR1 and CDR2 from the germline V gene are SGHTA and FQGNSA. This CDR3 spans 14 amino acids. Trimming shortened V by 3 bases and J by 5 bases, and 14 bases separated the two germline ends.

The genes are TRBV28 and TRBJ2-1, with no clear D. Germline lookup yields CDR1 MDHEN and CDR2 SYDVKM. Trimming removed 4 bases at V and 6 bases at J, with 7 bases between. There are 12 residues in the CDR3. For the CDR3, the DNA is TGTGCCAGCAGTTCGGTCTTCAATGAGCAGTTCTTC. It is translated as CASSSVFNEQFF. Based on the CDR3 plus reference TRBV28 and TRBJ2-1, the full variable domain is DVKVTQSSRYLVKRTGEKVFLECVQDMDHENMFWYRQDPGLGLRLIYFSYDVKMKEKGDIPEGYSVSREKKERFSLILESASTNQTSMYLCASSSVFNEQFFGPGTRLTVL.

The CDR3 sequence is CASSPGLGLNNEQFF. The CDR3 bases are TGTGCCAGCTCACCAGGTCTGGGACTGAACAATGAGCAGTTCTTC. The rearrangement uses TRBV18 and TRBJ2-1, with D maybe TRBD2 (6 bases). The CDR3 extends over 15 amino acids. From germline, CDR1 is KGHSH and CDR2 LQKENI. V was cut by 2 bases and J by 5 bases, with 13 bases left in between.

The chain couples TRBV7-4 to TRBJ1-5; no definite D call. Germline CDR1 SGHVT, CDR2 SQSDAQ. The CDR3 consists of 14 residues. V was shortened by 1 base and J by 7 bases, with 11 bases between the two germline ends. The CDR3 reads CASSLGPGRQPQHF. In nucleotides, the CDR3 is TGTGCCAGCAGCTTAGGCCCGGGGAGGCAGCCCCAGCATTTT.

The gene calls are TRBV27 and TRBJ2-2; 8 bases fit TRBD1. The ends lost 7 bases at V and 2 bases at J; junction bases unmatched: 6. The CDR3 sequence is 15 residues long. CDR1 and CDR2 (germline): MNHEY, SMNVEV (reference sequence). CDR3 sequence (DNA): TGTGCCAGCACCTCCGGGACAGGAAACACCGGGGAGCTGTTTTTT. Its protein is CASTSGTGNTGELFF.